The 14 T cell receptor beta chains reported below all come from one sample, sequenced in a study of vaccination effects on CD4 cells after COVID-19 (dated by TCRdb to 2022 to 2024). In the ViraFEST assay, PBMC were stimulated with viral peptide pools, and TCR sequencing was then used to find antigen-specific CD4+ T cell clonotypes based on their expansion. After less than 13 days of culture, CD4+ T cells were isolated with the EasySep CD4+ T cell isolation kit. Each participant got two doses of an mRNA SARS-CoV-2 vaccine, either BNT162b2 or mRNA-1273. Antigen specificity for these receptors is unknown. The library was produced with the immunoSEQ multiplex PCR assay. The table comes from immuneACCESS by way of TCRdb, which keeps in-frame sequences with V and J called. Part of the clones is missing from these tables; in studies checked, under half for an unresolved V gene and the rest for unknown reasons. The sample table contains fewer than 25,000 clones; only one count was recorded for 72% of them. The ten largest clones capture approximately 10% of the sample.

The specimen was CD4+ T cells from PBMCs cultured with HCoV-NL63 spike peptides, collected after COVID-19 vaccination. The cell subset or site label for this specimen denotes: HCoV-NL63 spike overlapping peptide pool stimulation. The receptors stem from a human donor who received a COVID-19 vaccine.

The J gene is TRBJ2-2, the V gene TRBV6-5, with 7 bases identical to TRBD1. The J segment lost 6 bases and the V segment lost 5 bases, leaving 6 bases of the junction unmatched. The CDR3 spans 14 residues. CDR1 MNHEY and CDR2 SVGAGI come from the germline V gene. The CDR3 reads CASSKDQGAGELFF. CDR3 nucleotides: TGTGCCAGCAGTAAGGACCAGGGGGCCGGGGAGCTGTTTTTT.

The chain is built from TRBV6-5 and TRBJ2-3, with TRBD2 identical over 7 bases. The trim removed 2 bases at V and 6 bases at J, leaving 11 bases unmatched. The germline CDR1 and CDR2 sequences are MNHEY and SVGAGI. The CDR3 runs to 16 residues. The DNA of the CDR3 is TGTGCCAGCAGTTACCGGCCAGCGGGGTTAGGGGATACGCAGTATTTT. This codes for CASSYRPAGLGDTQYF.

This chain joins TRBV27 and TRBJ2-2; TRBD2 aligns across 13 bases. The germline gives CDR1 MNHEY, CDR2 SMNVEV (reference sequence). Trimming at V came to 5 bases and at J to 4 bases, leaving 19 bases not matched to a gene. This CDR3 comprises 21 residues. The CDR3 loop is CASSLLPPGLAGLRGTGELFF. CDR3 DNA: TGTGCCAGCAGTCTCCTTCCACCGGGACTAGCGGGACTTCGGGGCACCGGGGAGCTGTTTTTT.

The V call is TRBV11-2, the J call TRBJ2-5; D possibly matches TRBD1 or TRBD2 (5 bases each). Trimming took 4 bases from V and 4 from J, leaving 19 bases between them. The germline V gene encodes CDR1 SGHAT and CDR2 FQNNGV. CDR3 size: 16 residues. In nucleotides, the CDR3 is TGTGCCAGCAGCTCCGACTCCGGGACCGAGTTAGAGACCCAGTACTTC. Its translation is CASSSDSGTELETQYF.

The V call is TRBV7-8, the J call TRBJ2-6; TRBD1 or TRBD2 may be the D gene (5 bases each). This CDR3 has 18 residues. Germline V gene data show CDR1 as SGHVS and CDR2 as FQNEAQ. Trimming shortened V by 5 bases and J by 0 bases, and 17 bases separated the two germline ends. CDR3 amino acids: CASSPGRGRDSGANVLTF. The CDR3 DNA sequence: TGTGCCAGCAGCCCCGGACGGGGCCGGGACTCTGGGGCCAACGTCCTGACTTTC.

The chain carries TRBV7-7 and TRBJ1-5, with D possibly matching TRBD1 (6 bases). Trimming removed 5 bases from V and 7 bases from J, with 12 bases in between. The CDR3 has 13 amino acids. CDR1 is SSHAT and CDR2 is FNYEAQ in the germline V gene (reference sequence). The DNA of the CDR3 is TGTGCCAGCAGCCGGGACACCGGGCAGCCCCAGCATTTT. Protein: CASSRDTGQPQHF.

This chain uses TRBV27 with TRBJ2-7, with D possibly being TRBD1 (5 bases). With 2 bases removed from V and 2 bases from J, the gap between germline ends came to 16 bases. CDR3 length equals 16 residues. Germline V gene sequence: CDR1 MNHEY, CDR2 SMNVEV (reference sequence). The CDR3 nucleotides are TGTGCCAGCAGTTTAGCCCTCGGTTCAGGGCCCTACGAGCAGTACTTC. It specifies CASSLALGSGPYEQYF.

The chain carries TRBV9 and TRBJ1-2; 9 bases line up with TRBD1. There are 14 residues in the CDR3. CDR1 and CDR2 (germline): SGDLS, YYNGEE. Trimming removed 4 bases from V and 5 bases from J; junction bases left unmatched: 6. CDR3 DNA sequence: TGTGCCAGCAGCCCCGGGACAGGGAGTTATGGCTACACCTTC. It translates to CASSPGTGSYGYTF. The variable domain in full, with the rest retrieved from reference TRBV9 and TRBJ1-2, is DSGVTQTPKHLITATGQRVTLRCSPRSGDLSVYWYQQSLDQGLQFLIQYYNGEERAKGNILERFSAQQFPDLHSELNLSSLELGDSALYFCASSPGTGSYGYTFGSGTRLTVV.

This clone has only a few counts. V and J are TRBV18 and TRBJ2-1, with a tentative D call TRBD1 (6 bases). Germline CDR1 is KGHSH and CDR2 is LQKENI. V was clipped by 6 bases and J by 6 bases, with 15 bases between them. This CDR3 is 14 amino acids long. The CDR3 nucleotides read TGTGCCAGCTCCCTTTCCGGCAGGGGCAATGAGCAGTTCTTC. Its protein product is CASSLSGRGNEQFF. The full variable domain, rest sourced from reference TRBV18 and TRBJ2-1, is NAGVMQNPRHLVRRRGQEARLRCSPMKGHSHVYWYRQLPEEGLKFMVYLQKENIIDESGMPKERFSAEFPKEGPSILRIQQVVRGDSAAYFCASSLSGRGNEQFFGPGTRLTVL.

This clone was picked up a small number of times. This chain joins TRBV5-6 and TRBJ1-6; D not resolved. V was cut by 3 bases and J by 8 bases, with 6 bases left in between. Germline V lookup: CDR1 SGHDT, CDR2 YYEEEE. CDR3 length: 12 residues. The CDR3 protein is CASSWPDSPLHF. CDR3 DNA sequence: TGTGCCAGCAGCTGGCCAGATTCACCCCTCCACTTT. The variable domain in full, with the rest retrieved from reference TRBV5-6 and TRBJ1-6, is DAGVTQSPTHLIKTRGQQVTLRCSPKSGHDTVSWYQQALGQGPQFIFQYYEEEERQRGNFPDRFSGHQFPNYSSELNVNALLLGDSALYLCASSWPDSPLHFGNGTRLTVT.

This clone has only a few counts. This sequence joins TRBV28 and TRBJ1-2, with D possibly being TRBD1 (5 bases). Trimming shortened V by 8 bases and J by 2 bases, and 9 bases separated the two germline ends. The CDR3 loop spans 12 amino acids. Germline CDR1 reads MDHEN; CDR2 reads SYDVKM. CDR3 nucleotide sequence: TGTGCCAGCGCCGGGGGGAACTATGGCTACACCTTC. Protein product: CASAGGNYGYTF.

Here the CDR3 DNA reads TGTGCCAGCAGCTTGGCGGTCAGGGGGCGCGGACAGCCCCAGCATTTT. Protein: CASSLAVRGRGQPQHF. The chain carries TRBV5-8 and TRBJ1-5, with TRBD1 identical over 8 bases. This CDR3 contains 16 residues. Trimming took 0 bases from V and 7 from J; bases not matched to a gene: 9. The germline V gene encodes CDR1 SGHTS and CDR2 YDEGEE.

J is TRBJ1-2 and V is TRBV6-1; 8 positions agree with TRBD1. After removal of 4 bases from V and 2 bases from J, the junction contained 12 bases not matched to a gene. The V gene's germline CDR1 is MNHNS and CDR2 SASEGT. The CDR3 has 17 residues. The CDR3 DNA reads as TGTGCCAGCAGTGTACGGACAGGGATTATCGAGAACTATGGCTACACCTTC. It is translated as CASSVRTGIIENYGYTF.

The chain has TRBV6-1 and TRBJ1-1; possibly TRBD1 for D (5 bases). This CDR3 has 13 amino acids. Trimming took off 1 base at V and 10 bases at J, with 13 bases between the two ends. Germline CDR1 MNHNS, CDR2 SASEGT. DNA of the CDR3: TGTGCCAGCAGTGAAGACGAGGGGTTGGTAGCTTTCTTT. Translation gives CASSEDEGLVAFF.